This T cell receptor (beta chain) was captured by sequencing in a study of blood T cell repertoires in COVID-19. On the study more broadly: Sources were T cells, B-cell-depleted T cells, or PBMCs; the material itself was cDNA or gDNA.

Repertoires were generated with immunoSEQ multiplex PCR, while TCRdb's copy carries only in-frame clones and drops some. This table has approximately 46,000 clones, around 89% appearing once. Germline assignment: CDR1 SGHRS and CDR2 YFSETQ. The CDR3 is 16 amino acids. With 0 bases clipped from V and 6 bases from J, the junction kept 3 bases outside the gene matches. The J gene is TRBJ2-4, the V gene TRBV5-1, with 13 bases aligning to TRBD2. The sequence was collected from a human donor in a cohort sampled during active COVID-19. Sequencing was carried out using peripheral blood. The DNA for the CDR3 is TGCGCCAGCAGCTTGGGACTAGCGGGAGGCCTAAACATTCAGTACTTC. The encoded protein is CASSLGLAGGLNIQYF.